The clone carrying this TCR beta chain came up once. As yet, its antigen is unknown. The CDR3 spans 13 residues. Trimming removed 4 bases at V and 5 bases at J, with 12 bases between. Germline CDR1 and CDR2: SGHRS and YFSETQ. The source of the sample is a study of T cell responses to AZD1222 COVID-19 vaccine. Overall study findings and caveats: Clonal diversity may have been underestimated in mostly white British donors. Repertoire samples came only from after the peak T cell response. Reportedly, close to half of spike-specific TCRs are directed against unmutated variant regions. Receipt of two AZD1222 doses was followed by a rise in Spike-specific TCR breadth and depth.

Repertoires were generated with immunoSEQ multiplex PCR, while TCRdb's copy carries only in-frame clones and drops some. Of some 170,000 clones in the sample, over 80% were seen once. This material consisted of peripheral blood, taken 28 days after the second dose of the MenACWY control vaccine. The clonotype was recovered from an adult who received the MenACWY meningococcal vaccine as a control. The rearrangement joins TRBV5-1 to TRBJ2-5; maybe TRBD2 (5 bases). In nucleotides, the CDR3 is TGCGCCAGCAGCCCCTCGGGGAAGGAGACCCAGTACTTC. Protein: CASSPSGKETQYF.